These T cell receptor beta chains were read from a single sample in a study of T cell repertoires in cytomegalovirus infection. These receptors are not linked to any known antigen. TCRdb reprocessed the reads via MiXCR and lists one record per CDR3 protein. There are hundreds of thousands of distinct CDR3 sequences in the sample; roughly 46% occur only once, and around 44% lies in the top ten. The sequenced sample was cultured PBMCs, obtained from culture after CMV antigen stimulation. These receptors all stem from a human donor in good health (CMV status not recorded). Some clones in this sample may be carry-over from other donors' samples. CDR3s include the opening cysteine and the closing phenylalanine or tryptophan. The D gene is left open where the match is weak. Not every row has a clone size; where given, it reads once, few, many or a size class.

v_call	j_call	clone_size	d_call	cdr3_nt	cdr3_aa
TRBV11-2	TRBJ2-7	few	TRBD2	TGTGCCAGCAGCCCCCTCCTCGGGACTAGCGCAGGCGAGCAGTACTTC	CASSPLLGTSAGEQYF
TRBV10-3	TRBJ2-7	-	-	TGTGCCATCAGGGACACTATGGGCGAGCAGTACTTC	CAIRDTMGEQYF
TRBV28	TRBJ2-3	-	-	TGTGCCAGCAGTCCCCCACGGGTCACAGATACGCAGTATTTT	CASSPPRVTDTQYF
TRBV5-6	TRBJ1-5	-	-	TGTGCCAGCAGTACGGACGGGGGTCTAGCCCAGCATTTT	CASSTDGGLAQHF
TRBV15	TRBJ2-2	-	TRBD2	TGTGCCACCAGCAGCGGACTAGAGGCCAACACCGGGGAGCTGTTTTTT	CATSSGLEANTGELFF
TRBV7-2	TRBJ2-1	-	TRBD2	TGTGCCAGCAGCCGGGAGGCTAGCGCCCATGAGCAGTTCTTC	CASSREASAHEQFF
TRBV7-8	TRBJ2-7	-	TRBD2	TGTGCCAGCAGCCTGGCCTTAGCGGGGGGTACCTCCTACGAGCAGTACTTC	CASSLALAGGTSYEQYF
TRBV7-2	TRBJ2-1	few	TRBD2	TGTGCCAGCAGCTTAGCCAGCGGGAGCTGGAATGAGCAGTTCTTC	CASSLASGSWNEQFF
TRBV7-9	TRBJ1-2	few	TRBD1	TGTGCCAGCAGCTTCAACCGGGACAGCTATGGCTACACCTTC	CASSFNRDSYGYTF
TRBV5-6	TRBJ2-1	once	-	TGTGCCAGCAGCTTGGGCGGGTTGGACAATGAGCAGTTCTTC	CASSLGGLDNEQFF
TRBV7-2	TRBJ2-1	-	-	TGTGCCAGCAGCCCCGGGGGCGTCGCCTCCTACAATGAGCAGTTCTTC	CASSPGGVASYNEQFF
TRBV7-6	TRBJ2-1	-	-	TGTGCCAGCAGCTTACGATACAGAGAGGAGGCATCCTACAATGAGCAGTTCTTC	CASSLRYREEASYNEQFF
TRBV7-2	TRBJ2-7	many	-	TGTGCCAGCAGCTTAGTGGGTGCATCCTACGAGCAGTACTTC	CASSLVGASYEQYF
TRBV6-2/TRBV6-3	TRBJ2-7	-	-	TGTGCCAGCAGTTATCCCGGCGTACTCACCGAGTACGAGCAGTACTTC	CASSYPGVLTEYEQYF
TRBV7-2	TRBJ2-7	many	TRBD2	TGTGCCAGCAGCCCGCGCGGGGGATCCTACGAGCAGTACTTC	CASSPRGGSYEQYF
TRBV7-2	TRBJ2-7	-	-	TGTGCCAGCAGCTCCACTAGCCGCGAGCAGTACTTC	CASSSTSREQYF
TRBV6-1	TRBJ2-5	-	-	TGTGCCAGCAGTGAGCTACAAGGTCCAGAGACCCAGTACTTC	CASSELQGPETQYF
TRBV19	TRBJ2-3	few	-	TGTGCCAGTAGTATGATACGAGATACGCAGTATTTT	CASSMIRDTQYF
TRBV12-3/TRBV12-4	TRBJ1-1	few	-	TGTGCCAGCAGCCCACGTGGACAGAACACTGAAGCTTTCTTT	CASSPRGQNTEAFF
TRBV5-1	TRBJ2-7	-	TRBD1	TGCGCCAGCAGCCATGGGGACAGGGTCGGCGAGCAGTACTTC	CASSHGDRVGEQYF
TRBV7-6	TRBJ1-1	few	-	TGTGCCAGCAGCCACTCCCTCTCCCCCCTTGATGAAGCTTTCTTT	CASSHSLSPLDEAFF
TRBV9	TRBJ2-3	-	-	TGTGCCAGCAGCGCCAGTAAGCGGAGCAGAGATACGCAGTATTTT	CASSASKRSRDTQYF
TRBV18	TRBJ2-6	-	TRBD1	TGTGCCAGCTTGAGGGACAGCAGAGGGGCCAACGTCCTGACTTTC	CASLRDSRGANVLTF
TRBV7-2	TRBJ2-6	many	-	TGTGCCAGCAGCTCCGGCCAGTCTGGGGCCAACGTCCTGACTTTC	CASSSGQSGANVLTF
TRBV19	TRBJ2-1	-	-	TGTGCCAGTAGTATTGGATCTCCCGTCTACAATGAGCAGTTCTTC	CASSIGSPVYNEQFF
TRBV20-1	TRBJ1-4	-	-	TGCAGTGCTAGAGATGGAGGAGGGGATGAAAAACTGTTTTTT	CSARDGGGDEKLFF
TRBV7-2	TRBJ2-5	-	-	TGTGCCAGCAGCTTAGCTCCGGGGCCTGCGGAGACCCAGTACTTC	CASSLAPGPAETQYF
TRBV6-5	TRBJ2-1	few	TRBD2	TGTGCCAGCAGCCGAGGGACTAGCGGGAGATTGGGCAATGAGCAGTTCTTC	CASSRGTSGRLGNEQFF
TRBV7-8	TRBJ1-1	-	-	TGTGCCAGCAGCACCCGGACCGACACTGAAGCTTTCTTT	CASSTRTDTEAFF
TRBV19	TRBJ1-6	-	-	TGTGCCAGCAAAAAGAACACCCCAACGGGTTCACCCCTCCACTTT	CASKKNTPTGSPLHF
TRBV19	TRBJ2-7	few	TRBD1	TGTGCCAGTAGTCCTGGAGGGACAGGCCCCTACGAGCAGTACTTC	CASSPGGTGPYEQYF
TRBV19	TRBJ2-4	few	-	TGTGCCACTTCGGACGGTGGTAAGGACATTCAGTACTTC	CATSDGGKDIQYF
TRBV6-2/TRBV6-3	TRBJ2-2	few	-	TGTGCCAGCAGGAAGAGCGGGAACACCGGGGAGCTGTTTTTT	CASRKSGNTGELFF
TRBV18	TRBJ2-2	-	TRBD2	TGTGCCAGCTCACCAGCTACCTTAGCGGGAGCGAACACCGGGGAGCTGTTTTTT	CASSPATLAGANTGELFF
TRBV4-1	TRBJ1-1	few	TRBD1	TGCGCCAGCAGCCAAGTCGGCAGGGGGCGAACTGAAGCTTTCTTT	CASSQVGRGRTEAFF
TRBV12-3/TRBV12-4	TRBJ1-5	-	-	TGTGCCAGCAGTTTAAATCCAAGTCAGCCCCAGCATTTT	CASSLNPSQPQHF
TRBV6-1	TRBJ2-5	few	TRBD1	TGTGCCAGCAGAGGACAGGGTGGGTTTTTAGAGACCCAGTACTTC	CASRGQGGFLETQYF
TRBV12-3/TRBV12-4	TRBJ1-1	-	-	TGTGCCAGCAGTCCGAAACGGAGGGCTTTCTTT	CASSPKRRAFF
TRBV27	TRBJ1-2	-	-	TGTGCCAGCAGCCCAGGGAGGGTCCGTGGGGACTACACCTTC	CASSPGRVRGDYTF
TRBV7-9	TRBJ1-4	-	-	TGTGCCAGCAGCGGGGGACGGGAAAAACTGTTTTTT	CASSGGREKLFF
TRBV7-2	TRBJ2-7	few	TRBD2	TGTGCCAGCAGCTCCGGACTAGCGGGGACCCCCTACGAGCAGTACTTC	CASSSGLAGTPYEQYF
TRBV5-3	TRBJ2-1	-	TRBD1	TGTGCCAGCAGCCGCATCCTTCCCGGGACAGGGTCAGATGAGCAGTTCTTC	CASSRILPGTGSDEQFF
TRBV12-3/TRBV12-4	TRBJ2-5	many	TRBD2	TGTGCCAGCAGTTTAAGGACTAGCGGGGCGCAAGAGACCCAGTACTTC	CASSLRTSGAQETQYF
TRBV11-2	TRBJ2-7	once	-	TGTGCCAGCCGAGGGTTACCCTACGAGCAGTACTTC	CASRGLPYEQYF
TRBV7-8	TRBJ2-5	few	TRBD2	TGTGCCTCCTCGCTAGCGGGAGGGCTTTCGAAGACCCAGTACTTC	CASSLAGGLSKTQYF
TRBV7-2	TRBJ2-2	few	-	TGTGCCAGCAGCTTAGCCCCGAGTCGACCCGGGGAGCTGTTTTTT	CASSLAPSRPGELFF
TRBV4-1	TRBJ2-1	few	-	TGCGCCAGCAGCCAAGGACAAGAATACAATGAGCAGTTCTTC	CASSQGQEYNEQFF
TRBV6-6	TRBJ1-3	-	-	TGTGCCACCTCGGGACATAACTCTGGAAACACCATATATTTT	CATSGHNSGNTIYF